This TCR beta chain was sequenced during a study of blood T cells in healthy people across ages. A second PCR of 7 to 11 cycles used a sample-barcoded 5' primer and a J-beta primer mix. CDR3-containing paired-end reads numbering at least 2.5 million came from each sample. One entry per CDR3 protein, called by TCRdb with MiXCR from the 5' RACE reads. The sample has 780,000 or so distinct CDR3 sequences; roughly 25% are singletons. With V trimmed by 7 bases and J by 0 bases, 0 bases remained unmatched. The CDR3 sequence is 13 residues long. The germline CDR1 and CDR2 sequences are SNHLY and FYNNEI. A word on this clonotype: The antigen remains undetermined.

Study-wide results and caveats: Leaving the PBMCs unsorted stopped any conclusive comparison of naive versus antigen-experienced cells.

These records were also assigned to another study, of T cells of mothers and their children. That paper states: Related pairs of mothers and children showed slightly higher, non-significant overlap versus unrelated pairs.

This clonotype was sampled from a boy younger than 18 in good health. The chain joins TRBV2 to TRBJ2-3; 8 positions match TRBD2. The sample was blood. The CDR3 is CASKRGSTDTQYF. In DNA form, the CDR3 reads TGTGCCAGCAAGCGGGGGAGCACAGATACGCAGTATTTT.